This is a list of T cell receptor beta chains from one sample in a study of T cell responses to AZD1222 COVID-19 vaccine. Method: immunoSEQ multiplex PCR; TCRdb's copy keeps in-frame clones and lacks some. The top ten hold about 3.8% of the sample, which has some 150,000 clones, roughly 92% seen once. This material consisted of peripheral blood, taken on day 0 of AZD1222 vaccination. These receptor sequences come from an adult in good health. Both conserved end residues are part of each CDR3. A D gene is named only where the DNA matches it firmly. The listing skips clone size in some rows; elsewhere it reads once, few, many or a size class.

V gene: TRBV28; D gene: NA; CDR3 length: 12; clone size: NA; J gene: TRBJ1-2; CDR3 protein: CASSLRTYGYTF; CDR3 DNA: TGTGCCAGCAGTCTCCGGACCTATGGCTACACCTTC
V gene: TRBV18; D gene: NA; CDR3 length: 13; clone size: NA; J gene: TRBJ1-1; CDR3 protein: CASSQGTNTEAFF; CDR3 DNA: TGTGCCAGCTCACAGGGAACAAACACTGAAGCTTTCTTT
V gene: TRBV19; D gene: TRBD2; CDR3 length: 15; clone size: NA; J gene: TRBJ2-1; CDR3 protein: CASSSSQRDRNEQFF; CDR3 DNA: TGTGCCAGTAGTTCATCACAGCGGGACCGAAATGAGCAGTTCTTC
V gene: TRBV3-1/TRBV3-2; D gene: NA; CDR3 length: 15; clone size: NA; J gene: TRBJ1-3; CDR3 protein: CASSREGSSGNTIYF; CDR3 DNA: TGTGCCAGCAGCCGGGAGGGGAGCTCTGGAAACACCATATATTTT
V gene: TRBV12-5; D gene: TRBD1; CDR3 length: 14; clone size: once; J gene: TRBJ2-1; CDR3 protein: CASGPDRGYNEQFF; CDR3 DNA: TGTGCTAGTGGTCCAGACAGGGGCTACAATGAGCAGTTCTTC
V gene: TRBV7-2; D gene: NA; CDR3 length: 13; clone size: NA; J gene: TRBJ1-5; CDR3 protein: CASSLKGDQPQHF; CDR3 DNA: TGTGCCAGCAGCTTAAAAGGGGATCAGCCCCAGCATTTT
V gene: TRBV27; D gene: NA; CDR3 length: 13; clone size: NA; J gene: TRBJ2-7; CDR3 protein: CASSLGGQGQQYF; CDR3 DNA: TGTGCCAGCAGTTTAGGGGGACAAGGGCAGCAGTACTTC
V gene: TRBV2; D gene: NA; CDR3 length: 14; clone size: NA; J gene: TRBJ1-4; CDR3 protein: CASSDNGGREKLFF; CDR3 DNA: TGTGCCAGCAGTGATAACGGTGGGAGGGAAAAACTGTTTTTT
V gene: TRBV29-1; D gene: NA; CDR3 length: 13; clone size: NA; J gene: TRBJ2-2; CDR3 protein: CSVAPNNKVELFF; CDR3 DNA: TGCAGCGTTGCCCCAAATAACAAGGTGGAGCTGTTTTTT
V gene: TRBV30; D gene: NA; CDR3 length: 12; clone size: NA; J gene: TRBJ2-5; CDR3 protein: CAWRGGRETQYF; CDR3 DNA: TGTGCCTGGAGGGGGGGCAGGGAGACCCAGTACTTC
V gene: TRBV7-6; D gene: NA; CDR3 length: 13; clone size: NA; J gene: TRBJ1-1; CDR3 protein: CASSLGQNTEAFF; CDR3 DNA: TGTGCCAGCAGCTTAGGGCAGAACACTGAAGCTTTCTTT
V gene: TRBV5-1; D gene: TRBD1; CDR3 length: 15; clone size: NA; J gene: TRBJ2-7; CDR3 protein: CASSSPGTGFYEQYF; CDR3 DNA: TGCGCCAGCAGCTCTCCCGGGACAGGTTTCTACGAGCAGTACTTC
V gene: TRBV6-5; D gene: NA; CDR3 length: 14; clone size: NA; J gene: TRBJ1-4; CDR3 protein: CASSYRQGGEKLFF; CDR3 DNA: TGTGCCAGCAGTTACAGGCAGGGCGGTGAAAAACTGTTTTTT
V gene: TRBV19; D gene: TRBD2; CDR3 length: 13; clone size: NA; J gene: TRBJ2-5; CDR3 protein: CASSITGGETQYF; CDR3 DNA: TGTGCCAGTAGTATTACGGGAGGAGAGACCCAGTACTTC
V gene: TRBV27; D gene: NA; CDR3 length: 13; clone size: once; J gene: TRBJ2-2; CDR3 protein: CASSFGASGELFF; CDR3 DNA: TGTGCCAGCAGTTTTGGAGCATCTGGGGAGCTGTTTTTT
V gene: TRBV7-3; D gene: NA; CDR3 length: 12; clone size: NA; J gene: TRBJ2-3; CDR3 protein: CASSLAPDTQYF; CDR3 DNA: TGTGCCAGCAGCTTAGCGCCAGATACGCAGTATTTT
V gene: TRBV11-2; D gene: TRBD1; CDR3 length: 19; clone size: NA; J gene: TRBJ2-7; CDR3 protein: CASSLDSKIGGTGGNEQYF; CDR3 DNA: TGTGCCAGCAGCTTAGATTCGAAGATCGGTGGGACAGGGGGAAACGAGCAGTACTTC
V gene: TRBV27; D gene: NA; CDR3 length: 15; clone size: NA; J gene: TRBJ1-2; CDR3 protein: CASSLRSSTLYGYTF; CDR3 DNA: TGTGCCAGCAGTTTGAGGAGTAGCACGCTCTATGGCTACACCTTC
V gene: TRBV28; D gene: NA; CDR3 length: 12; clone size: NA; J gene: TRBJ2-7; CDR3 protein: CASTTAGYEQYF; CDR3 DNA: TGTGCCAGCACCACGGCCGGTTACGAGCAGTACTTC
V gene: TRBV3-1/TRBV3-2; D gene: NA; CDR3 length: 11; clone size: NA; J gene: TRBJ1-5; CDR3 protein: CASGERERQHF; CDR3 DNA: TGTGCCAGCGGAGAAAGGGAGCGGCAGCATTTT
V gene: TRBV14; D gene: TRBD1; CDR3 length: 14; clone size: NA; J gene: TRBJ2-5; CDR3 protein: CASSQNDRGETQYF; CDR3 DNA: TGTGCCAGCAGCCAGAATGACAGGGGGGAGACCCAGTACTTC
V gene: TRBV10-1; D gene: NA; CDR3 length: 12; clone size: NA; J gene: TRBJ2-7; CDR3 protein: CASSGGPYEQYF; CDR3 DNA: TGCGCCAGCAGCGGGGGCCCCTACGAGCAGTACTTC
V gene: TRBV29-1; D gene: NA; CDR3 length: 16; clone size: NA; J gene: TRBJ2-3; CDR3 protein: CSVIRGLKLSTDTQYF; CDR3 DNA: TGCAGCGTTATTCGCGGACTGAAACTAAGCACAGATACGCAGTATTTT
V gene: TRBV5-1; D gene: NA; CDR3 length: 16; clone size: NA; J gene: TRBJ2-3; CDR3 protein: CASSLGRARRTDTQYF; CDR3 DNA: TGCGCCAGCAGCTTGGGAAGGGCTAGGCGCACAGATACGCAGTATTTT
V gene: TRBV9; D gene: TRBD2; CDR3 length: 14; clone size: NA; J gene: TRBJ2-2; CDR3 protein: CASSPRLAAGELFF; CDR3 DNA: TGTGCCAGCAGCCCACGACTAGCTGCCGGGGAGCTGTTTTTT
V gene: TRBV9; D gene: NA; CDR3 length: 16; clone size: once; J gene: TRBJ1-3; CDR3 protein: CASSVGTDLNTATIYF; CDR3 DNA: TGTGCCAGCAGCGTAGGGACAGATTTAAACACGGCGACCATATATTTT
V gene: TRBV6-5; D gene: TRBD1; CDR3 length: 14; clone size: NA; J gene: TRBJ1-2; CDR3 protein: CASSHIQGSYGYTF; CDR3 DNA: TGTGCCAGCAGTCACATACAGGGGTCCTATGGCTACACCTTC
V gene: TRBV9; D gene: NA; CDR3 length: 13; clone size: NA; J gene: TRBJ2-7; CDR3 protein: CASSVVSGYEQYF; CDR3 DNA: TGTGCCAGCAGCGTAGTAAGCGGCTACGAGCAGTACTTC
V gene: TRBV6-5; D gene: TRBD1; CDR3 length: 15; clone size: NA; J gene: TRBJ2-1; CDR3 protein: CASRGQVSSYNEQFF; CDR3 DNA: TGTGCCAGCAGAGGACAGGTTAGCTCCTACAATGAGCAGTTCTTC
V gene: TRBV28; D gene: NA; CDR3 length: 13; clone size: NA; J gene: TRBJ2-1; CDR3 protein: CASRPQGGREQFF; CDR3 DNA: TGTGCCAGCAGACCTCAAGGAGGGAGAGAGCAGTTCTTC
V gene: TRBV11-2; D gene: NA; CDR3 length: 14; clone size: NA; J gene: TRBJ2-7; CDR3 protein: CASSPPDRPYEQYF; CDR3 DNA: TGTGCCAGCAGCCCACCTGACAGGCCCTACGAGCAGTACTTC
V gene: TRBV6-5; D gene: TRBD2; CDR3 length: 15; clone size: few; J gene: TRBJ2-3; CDR3 protein: CASSYAAGGSDTQYF; CDR3 DNA: TGTGCCAGCAGTTACGCGGCGGGAGGGTCAGATACGCAGTATTTT
V gene: TRBV11-2; D gene: NA; CDR3 length: 14; clone size: NA; J gene: TRBJ1-3; CDR3 protein: CASTSAGSGNTIYF; CDR3 DNA: TGTGCCAGCACATCCGCGGGCTCTGGAAACACCATATATTTT
V gene: TRBV11-2; D gene: TRBD2; CDR3 length: 18; clone size: NA; J gene: TRBJ2-3; CDR3 protein: CASSLTTSGRGGTDTQYF; CDR3 DNA: TGTGCCAGCAGCCTAACGACTAGCGGGAGGGGGGGCACAGATACGCAGTATTTT
V gene: TRBV9; D gene: NA; CDR3 length: 14; clone size: once; J gene: TRBJ2-6; CDR3 protein: CASSVQPGANVLTF; CDR3 DNA: TGTGCCAGCAGCGTACAACCCGGGGCCAACGTCCTGACTTTC
V gene: TRBV19; D gene: NA; CDR3 length: 16; clone size: NA; J gene: TRBJ1-2; CDR3 protein: CASSIRGAGEGGGYTF; CDR3 DNA: TGTGCCAGTAGTATCAGGGGAGCAGGAGAAGGCGGCGGCTACACCTTC
V gene: TRBV23-1; D gene: NA; CDR3 length: 11; clone size: once; J gene: TRBJ2-3; CDR3 protein: CASSQPSGAYF; CDR3 DNA: TGCGCCAGCAGTCAACCGTCAGGGGCGTATTTT
V gene: TRBV23-1; D gene: TRBD2; CDR3 length: 13; clone size: NA; J gene: TRBJ2-7; CDR3 protein: CANRLAYFYEQYF; CDR3 DNA: TGCGCCAACCGACTAGCCTACTTCTACGAGCAGTACTTC
V gene: TRBV12-3/TRBV12-4; D gene: TRBD1; CDR3 length: 13; clone size: NA; J gene: TRBJ2-5; CDR3 protein: CASRPGGSETQYF; CDR3 DNA: TGTGCCAGCAGGCCAGGGGGAAGTGAGACCCAGTACTTC
V gene: TRBV14; D gene: TRBD2; CDR3 length: 14; clone size: few; J gene: TRBJ2-7; CDR3 protein: CASSQARGVGEQYF; CDR3 DNA: TGTGCCAGCAGCCAAGCCCGGGGGGTAGGCGAGCAGTACTTC
V gene: TRBV15; D gene: NA; CDR3 length: 14; clone size: NA; J gene: TRBJ1-2; CDR3 protein: CATSRAQGNRGYTF; CDR3 DNA: TGTGCCACCAGCAGGGCCCAGGGGAATCGTGGCTACACCTTC
V gene: TRBV7-6; D gene: TRBD1; CDR3 length: 14; clone size: NA; J gene: TRBJ1-1; CDR3 protein: CASSLVTGDTEAFF; CDR3 DNA: TGTGCCAGCAGCTTAGTTACAGGGGACACTGAAGCTTTCTTT
V gene: TRBV6-6; D gene: NA; CDR3 length: 11; clone size: NA; J gene: TRBJ1-2; CDR3 protein: CASNRGGGYTF; CDR3 DNA: TGTGCCAGCAACCGGGGGGGCGGCTACACCTTC
V gene: TRBV18; D gene: NA; CDR3 length: 14; clone size: once; J gene: TRBJ2-7; CDR3 protein: CASSPVGKAYEQYF; CDR3 DNA: TGTGCCAGCTCACCCGTCGGGAAAGCCTACGAGCAGTACTTC
V gene: TRBV5-1; D gene: TRBD1; CDR3 length: 16; clone size: NA; J gene: TRBJ2-4; CDR3 protein: CASYWGQGGAKNIQYF; CDR3 DNA: TGCGCCAGCTATTGGGGACAGGGAGGAGCCAAAAACATTCAGTACTTC
V gene: TRBV27; D gene: TRBD1; CDR3 length: 17; clone size: NA; J gene: TRBJ1-2; CDR3 protein: CASRAGQGAIWGYGYTF; CDR3 DNA: TGTGCCAGCAGGGCGGGACAGGGGGCTATCTGGGGCTATGGCTACACCTTC
V gene: TRBV11-3; D gene: NA; CDR3 length: 15; clone size: NA; J gene: TRBJ2-3; CDR3 protein: CASSHGTEFTDTQYF; CDR3 DNA: TGTGCCAGCAGCCACGGGACTGAGTTCACAGATACGCAGTATTTT
V gene: TRBV10-3; D gene: NA; CDR3 length: 13; clone size: NA; J gene: TRBJ1-4; CDR3 protein: CAISEDRGEKLFF; CDR3 DNA: TGTGCCATCAGTGAGGACCGAGGGGAAAAACTGTTTTTT
V gene: TRBV5-6; D gene: NA; CDR3 length: 14; clone size: NA; J gene: TRBJ1-2; CDR3 protein: CASSTNPGGYGYTF; CDR3 DNA: TGTGCCAGCAGCACTAACCCCGGGGGCTATGGCTACACCTTC
V gene: TRBV21-1; D gene: NA; CDR3 length: 15; clone size: NA; J gene: TRBJ2-7; CDR3 protein: CASSRPSGSSYEQYF; CDR3 DNA: TGTGCCAGCAGCAGACCCAGCGGGAGCTCCTACGAGCAGTACTTC
V gene: TRBV5-1; D gene: NA; CDR3 length: 14; clone size: NA; J gene: TRBJ1-5; CDR3 protein: CASRGSVDDQPQHF; CDR3 DNA: TGCGCCAGCAGAGGGAGCGTAGACGATCAGCCCCAGCATTTT
V gene: TRBV9; D gene: TRBD1; CDR3 length: 13; clone size: NA; J gene: TRBJ1-6; CDR3 protein: CASSGQGVSPLHF; CDR3 DNA: TGTGCCAGCAGCGGACAGGGAGTATCACCCCTCCACTTT
V gene: TRBV6-6; D gene: TRBD1; CDR3 length: 13; clone size: NA; J gene: TRBJ1-1; CDR3 protein: CASNLQGHTEAFF; CDR3 DNA: TGTGCCAGCAACCTACAGGGGCACACTGAAGCTTTCTTT
V gene: TRBV2; D gene: NA; CDR3 length: 12; clone size: NA; J gene: TRBJ1-2; CDR3 protein: CASSTDRSVNTF; CDR3 DNA: TGTGCCAGCAGTACGGACAGAAGCGTTAACACCTTC
V gene: TRBV27; D gene: TRBD2; CDR3 length: 16; clone size: few; J gene: TRBJ2-1; CDR3 protein: CASSLRASGSYNEQFF; CDR3 DNA: TGTGCCAGCAGTTTACGAGCTAGCGGGTCTTACAATGAGCAGTTCTTC
V gene: TRBV27; D gene: NA; CDR3 length: 13; clone size: NA; J gene: TRBJ2-3; CDR3 protein: CASSTAPGYTQYF; CDR3 DNA: TGTGCCAGCAGCACGGCCCCCGGTTATACGCAGTATTTT
V gene: TRBV5-1; D gene: NA; CDR3 length: 15; clone size: NA; J gene: TRBJ2-1; CDR3 protein: CASSVQVLARNEQFF; CDR3 DNA: TGCGCCAGCAGCGTACAGGTACTAGCCCGCAATGAGCAGTTCTTC
V gene: TRBV15; D gene: NA; CDR3 length: 12; clone size: NA; J gene: TRBJ1-1; CDR3 protein: CATKDGNTEAFF; CDR3 DNA: TGTGCCACCAAGGATGGGAACACTGAAGCTTTCTTT
V gene: TRBV7-6; D gene: TRBD1; CDR3 length: 17; clone size: NA; J gene: TRBJ2-3; CDR3 protein: CASSLGTGGRNGGTQYF; CDR3 DNA: TGTGCCAGCAGCTTAGGAACAGGGGGGCGTAATGGTGGTACGCAGTATTTT